The source of this T cell receptor beta chain is a study of T cells in Graves' hyperthyroidism and ophthalmopathy. The V end was cut by 3 bases, the J end by 0 bases, with 8 bases between. The CDR3 contains 14 residues. The germline V gene has CDR1 MNHNS and CDR2 SASEGT. TCR beta CDR3 regions were amplified from RNA transcripts. The primer set for the first-round RT-PCR of the TCR CDR3 was HTBI. Via MiXCR, TCRdb re-called the multiplex PCR reads, giving one row per CDR3 protein. The table records 400,000 to 600,000 distinct CDR3 sequences, around 21% of them present only once. The sequenced sample was blood. The chain carries TRBV6-1 and TRBJ1-1, with D unclear. The clonotype originates from a man aged 18 to 35 with Graves' hyperthyroidism. In DNA form, the CDR3 reads TGTGCCAGCAGTGAGGGAGAACTGAACACTGAAGCTTTCTTT. This gives the protein CASSEGELNTEAFF.